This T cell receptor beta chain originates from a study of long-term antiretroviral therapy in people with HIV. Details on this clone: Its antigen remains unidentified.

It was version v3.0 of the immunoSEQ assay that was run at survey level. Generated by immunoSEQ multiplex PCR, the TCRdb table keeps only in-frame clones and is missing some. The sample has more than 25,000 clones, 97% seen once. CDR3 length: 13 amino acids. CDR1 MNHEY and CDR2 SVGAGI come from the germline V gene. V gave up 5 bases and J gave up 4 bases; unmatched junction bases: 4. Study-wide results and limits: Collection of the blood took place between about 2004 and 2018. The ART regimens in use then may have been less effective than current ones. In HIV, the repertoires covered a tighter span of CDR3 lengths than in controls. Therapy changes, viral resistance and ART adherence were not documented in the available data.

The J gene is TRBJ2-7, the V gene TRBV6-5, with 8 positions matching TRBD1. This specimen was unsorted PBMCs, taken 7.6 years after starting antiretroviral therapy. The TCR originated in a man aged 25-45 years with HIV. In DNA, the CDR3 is TGTGCCAGCAGTCCGGACAGGGTGTACGAGCAGTACTTC. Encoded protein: CASSPDRVYEQYF.